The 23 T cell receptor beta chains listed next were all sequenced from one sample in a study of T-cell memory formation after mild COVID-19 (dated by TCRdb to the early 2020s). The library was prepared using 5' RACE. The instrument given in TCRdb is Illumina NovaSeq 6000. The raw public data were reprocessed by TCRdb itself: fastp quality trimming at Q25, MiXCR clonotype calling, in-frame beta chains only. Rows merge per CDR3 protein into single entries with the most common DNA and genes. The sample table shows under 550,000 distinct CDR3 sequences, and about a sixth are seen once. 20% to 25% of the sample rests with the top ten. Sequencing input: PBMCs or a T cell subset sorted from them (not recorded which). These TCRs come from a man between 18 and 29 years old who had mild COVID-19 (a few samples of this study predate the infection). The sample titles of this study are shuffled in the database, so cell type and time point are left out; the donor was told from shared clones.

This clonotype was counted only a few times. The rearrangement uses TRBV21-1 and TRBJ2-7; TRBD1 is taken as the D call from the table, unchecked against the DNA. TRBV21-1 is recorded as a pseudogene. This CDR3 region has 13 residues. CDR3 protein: CASSPKQGYEQYF. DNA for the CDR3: TGTGCCAGCAGCCCCAAACAGGGCTACGAGCAGTACTTC.

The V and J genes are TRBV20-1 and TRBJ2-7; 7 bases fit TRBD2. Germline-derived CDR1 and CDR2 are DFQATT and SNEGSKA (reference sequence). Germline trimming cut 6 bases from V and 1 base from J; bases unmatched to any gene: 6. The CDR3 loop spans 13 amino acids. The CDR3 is CSASGTTSYEQYF. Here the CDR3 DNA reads TGCAGTGCCTCCGGGACTACGTCCTACGAGCAGTACTTC.

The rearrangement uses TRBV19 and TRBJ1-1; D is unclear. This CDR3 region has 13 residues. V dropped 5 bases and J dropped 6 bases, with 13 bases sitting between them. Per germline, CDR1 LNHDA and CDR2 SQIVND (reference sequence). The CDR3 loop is CASSPSGISEAFF. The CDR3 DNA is TGTGCCAGTAGTCCCTCGGGGATCTCTGAAGCTTTCTTT. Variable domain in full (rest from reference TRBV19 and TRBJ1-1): DGGITQSPKYLFRKEGQNVTLSCEQNLNHDAMYWYRQDPGQGLRLIYYSQIVNDFQKGDIAEGYSVSREKKESFPLTVTSAQKNPTAFYLCASSPSGISEAFFGQGTRLTVV.

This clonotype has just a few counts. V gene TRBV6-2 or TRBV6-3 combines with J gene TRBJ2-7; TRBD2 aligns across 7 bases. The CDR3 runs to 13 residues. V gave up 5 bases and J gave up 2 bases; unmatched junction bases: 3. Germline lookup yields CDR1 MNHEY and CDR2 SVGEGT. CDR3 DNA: TGTGCCAGCAGTAAAGCGGGGACCTACGAGCAGTACTTC. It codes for CASSKAGTYEQYF.

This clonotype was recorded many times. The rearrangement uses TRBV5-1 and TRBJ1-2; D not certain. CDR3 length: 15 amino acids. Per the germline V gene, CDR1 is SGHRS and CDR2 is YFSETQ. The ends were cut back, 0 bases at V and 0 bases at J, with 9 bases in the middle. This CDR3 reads CASSLGGSPNYGYTF. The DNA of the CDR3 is TGCGCCAGCAGCTTGGGCGGGAGCCCTAACTATGGCTACACCTTC.

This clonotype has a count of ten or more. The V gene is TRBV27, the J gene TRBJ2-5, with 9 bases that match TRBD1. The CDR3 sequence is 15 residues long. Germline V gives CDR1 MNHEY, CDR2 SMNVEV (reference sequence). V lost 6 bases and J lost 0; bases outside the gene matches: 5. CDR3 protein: CASSPGQGNQETQYF. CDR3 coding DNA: TGTGCCAGCAGCCCAGGACAGGGGAACCAAGAGACCCAGTACTTC.

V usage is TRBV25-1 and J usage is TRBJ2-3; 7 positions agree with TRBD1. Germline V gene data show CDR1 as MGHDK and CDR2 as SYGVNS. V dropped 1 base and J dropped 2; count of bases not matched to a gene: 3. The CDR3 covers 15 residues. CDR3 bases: TGTGCCAGCAGTGAATCGGGACAGTACACAGATACGCAGTATTTT. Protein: CASSESGQYTDTQYF.

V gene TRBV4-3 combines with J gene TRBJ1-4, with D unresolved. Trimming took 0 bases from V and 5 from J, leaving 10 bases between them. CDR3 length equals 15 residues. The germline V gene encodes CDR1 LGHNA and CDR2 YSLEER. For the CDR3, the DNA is TGCGCCAGCAGCCAAGAATGGGCAGGAAATGAAAAACTGTTTTTT. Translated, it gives CASSQEWAGNEKLFF.

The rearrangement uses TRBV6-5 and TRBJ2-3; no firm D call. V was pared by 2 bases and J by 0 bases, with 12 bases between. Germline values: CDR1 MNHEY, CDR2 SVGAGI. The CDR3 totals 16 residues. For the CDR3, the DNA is TGTGCCAGCAGTTACACAGAAGGGCTAAGCACAGATACGCAGTATTTT. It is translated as CASSYTEGLSTDTQYF.

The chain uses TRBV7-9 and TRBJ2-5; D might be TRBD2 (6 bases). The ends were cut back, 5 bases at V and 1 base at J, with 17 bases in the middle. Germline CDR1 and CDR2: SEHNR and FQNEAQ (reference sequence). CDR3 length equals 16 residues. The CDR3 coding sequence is TGTGCCAGCAGCCCGCCCGGAGGGGAGACCCAAGAGACCCAGTACTTC. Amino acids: CASSPPGGETQETQYF. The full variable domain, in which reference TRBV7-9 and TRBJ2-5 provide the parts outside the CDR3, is DTGVSQNPRHKITKRGQNVTFRCDPISEHNRLYWYRQTLGQGPEFLTYFQNEAQLEKSRLLSDRFSAERPKGSFSTLEIQRTEQGDSAMYLCASSPPGGETQETQYFGPGTRLLVL.

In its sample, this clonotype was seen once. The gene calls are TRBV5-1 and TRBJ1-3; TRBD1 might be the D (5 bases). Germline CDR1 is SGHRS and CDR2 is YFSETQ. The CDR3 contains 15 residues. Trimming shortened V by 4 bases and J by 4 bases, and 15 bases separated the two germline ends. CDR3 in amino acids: CASSTGSGAGNTIYF. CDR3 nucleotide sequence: TGCGCCAGCAGCACCGGGTCCGGGGCGGGAAACACCATATATTTT.

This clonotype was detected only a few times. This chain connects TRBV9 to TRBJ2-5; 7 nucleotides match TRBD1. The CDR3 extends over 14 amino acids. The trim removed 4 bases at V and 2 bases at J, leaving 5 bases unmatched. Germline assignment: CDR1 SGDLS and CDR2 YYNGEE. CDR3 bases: TGTGCCAGCAGCTCTCGGGACAGTCAAGAGACCCAGTACTTC. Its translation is CASSSRDSQETQYF.

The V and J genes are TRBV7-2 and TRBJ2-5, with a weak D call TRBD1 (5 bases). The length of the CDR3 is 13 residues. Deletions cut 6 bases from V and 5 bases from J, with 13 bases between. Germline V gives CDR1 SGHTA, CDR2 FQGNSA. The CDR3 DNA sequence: TGTGCCAGCAGTACTACAGGCTTTGAGACCCAGTACTTC. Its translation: CASSTTGFETQYF.

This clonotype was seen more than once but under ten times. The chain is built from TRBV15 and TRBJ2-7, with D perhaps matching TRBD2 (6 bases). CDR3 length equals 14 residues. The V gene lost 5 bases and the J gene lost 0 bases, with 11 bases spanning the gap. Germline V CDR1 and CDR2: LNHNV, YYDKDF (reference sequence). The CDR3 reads CATSSVGGSYEQYF. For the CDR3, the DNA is TGTGCCACCAGCTCGGTGGGGGGCTCCTACGAGCAGTACTTC.

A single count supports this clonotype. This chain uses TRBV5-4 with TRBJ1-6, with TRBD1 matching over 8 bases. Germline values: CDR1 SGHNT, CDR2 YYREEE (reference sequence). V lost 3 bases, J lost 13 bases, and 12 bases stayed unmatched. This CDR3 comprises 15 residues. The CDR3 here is CASSSPGQEGRPLHF. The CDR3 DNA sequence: TGTGCCAGCAGCTCGCCGGGACAGGAGGGTAGGCCCCTCCACTTT.

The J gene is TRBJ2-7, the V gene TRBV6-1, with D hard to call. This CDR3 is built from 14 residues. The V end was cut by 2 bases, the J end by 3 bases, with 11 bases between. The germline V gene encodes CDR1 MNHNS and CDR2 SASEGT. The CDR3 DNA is TGTGCCAGCAGTGAAACCGGCACCCACTACGAGCAGTACTTC. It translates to CASSETGTHYEQYF.

This CDR3 is CASSEGRTRGYTF. The CDR3 coding sequence is TGTGCCAGCAGTGAGGGCAGGACCAGGGGCTACACCTTC. J is TRBJ1-2 and V is TRBV2; no reliable D call. Trimming removed 3 bases at V and 8 bases at J, with 13 bases between. The CDR3 is made up of 13 amino acids. The V gene's germline CDR1 is SNHLY and CDR2 FYNNEI.

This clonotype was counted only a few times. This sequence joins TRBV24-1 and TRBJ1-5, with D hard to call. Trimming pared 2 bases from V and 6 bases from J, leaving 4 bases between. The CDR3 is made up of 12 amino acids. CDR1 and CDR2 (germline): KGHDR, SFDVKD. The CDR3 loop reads CATSDSSQPQHF. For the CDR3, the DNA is TGTGCCACCAGTGATTCTAGTCAGCCCCAGCATTTT.

The CDR3 DNA sequence: TGTGCCAGCAGTGACGGGTTCGGGGGTTCACCCCTCCACTTT. Amino acids: CASSDGFGGSPLHF. V and J are TRBV6-4 and TRBJ1-6; D is possibly TRBD1 (5 bases). Between the trimmed V and J ends, which lost 2 bases and 9 bases, there was a span of 11 bases. The germline CDR1 and CDR2 sequences are MRHNA and SNTAGT. The length of the CDR3 is 14 residues.

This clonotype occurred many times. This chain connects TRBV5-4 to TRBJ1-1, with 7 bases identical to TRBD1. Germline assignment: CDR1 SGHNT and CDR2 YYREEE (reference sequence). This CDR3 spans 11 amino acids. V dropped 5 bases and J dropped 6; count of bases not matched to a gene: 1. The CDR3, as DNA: TGTGCCAGCAGTCAGGGGGCTGAAGCTTTCTTT. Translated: CASSQGAEAFF.

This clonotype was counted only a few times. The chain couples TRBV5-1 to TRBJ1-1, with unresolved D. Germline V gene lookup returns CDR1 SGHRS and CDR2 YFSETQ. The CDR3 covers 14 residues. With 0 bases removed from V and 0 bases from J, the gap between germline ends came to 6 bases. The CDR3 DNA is TGCGCCAGCAGCTTGGAGGGAGTGAACACTGAAGCTTTCTTT. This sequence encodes CASSLEGVNTEAFF.

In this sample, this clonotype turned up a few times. CDR3 in amino acids: CASSLYGEEQYV. The CDR3 DNA reads TGCGCCAGCAGCTTGTACGGGGAGGAGCAGTACGTC. This chain links TRBV5-1 with TRBJ2-7, with D tentatively TRBD2 (5 bases). The CDR3 length is 12 residues. The germline gives CDR1 SGHRS, CDR2 YFSETQ. The ends were cut back, 1 base at V and 7 bases at J, with 9 bases in the middle.

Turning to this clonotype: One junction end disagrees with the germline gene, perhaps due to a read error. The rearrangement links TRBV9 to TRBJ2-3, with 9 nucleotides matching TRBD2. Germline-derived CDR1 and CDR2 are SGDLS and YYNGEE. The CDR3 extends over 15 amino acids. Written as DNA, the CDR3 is TGTGCCAGCACGAAAACCGGGACTAGCATAGATACGCAGTATTTT. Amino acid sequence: CASTKTGTSIDTQYF. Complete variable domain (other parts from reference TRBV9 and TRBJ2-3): DSGVTQTPKHLITATGQRVTLRCSPRSGDLSVYWYQQSLDQGLQFLIQYYNGEERAKGNILERFSAQQFPDLHSELNLSSLELGDSALYFCASTKTGTSIDTQYFGPGTRLTVL.